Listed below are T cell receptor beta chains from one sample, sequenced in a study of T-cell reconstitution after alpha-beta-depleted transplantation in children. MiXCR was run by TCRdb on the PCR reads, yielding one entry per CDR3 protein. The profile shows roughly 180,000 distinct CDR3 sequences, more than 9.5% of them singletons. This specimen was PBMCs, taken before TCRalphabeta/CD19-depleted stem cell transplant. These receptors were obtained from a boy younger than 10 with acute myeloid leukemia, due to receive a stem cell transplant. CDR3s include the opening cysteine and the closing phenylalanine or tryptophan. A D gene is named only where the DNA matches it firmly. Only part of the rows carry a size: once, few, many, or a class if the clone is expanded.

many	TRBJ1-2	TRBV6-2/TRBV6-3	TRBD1	CASSPRTGGIYGYTF	TGTGCCAGCAGTCCGAGGACAGGGGGCATCTATGGCTACACCTTC
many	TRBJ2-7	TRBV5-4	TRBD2	CASSSGLAGGDEQYF	TGTGCCAGCAGCTCGGGACTAGCGGGAGGTGACGAGCAGTACTTC
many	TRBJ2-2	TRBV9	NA	CASSPTTVNTGELFF	TGTGCCAGCAGCCCGACGACAGTGAACACCGGGGAGCTGTTTTTT
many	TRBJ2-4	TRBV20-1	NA	CSARVAREGNIQYF	TGCAGTGCTAGAGTGGCGCGCGAGGGGAACATTCAGTACTTC
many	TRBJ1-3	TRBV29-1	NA	CSALLLGGPGNTIYF	TGCAGCGCCCTTCTCCTCGGGGGACCGGGAAACACCATATATTTT
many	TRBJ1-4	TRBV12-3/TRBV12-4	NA	CASSLPGLDEKLFF	TGTGCCAGCAGTTTACCAGGGTTGGATGAAAAACTGTTTTTT
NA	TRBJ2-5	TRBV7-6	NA	CASSRPVVGETQYF	TGTGCCAGCAGCCGACCGGTTGTTGGGGAGACCCAGTACTTC
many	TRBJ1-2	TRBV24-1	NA	CATSDFAGYGYTF	TGTGCCACCAGTGATTTTGCAGGGTATGGCTACACCTTC
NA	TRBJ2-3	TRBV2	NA	CASSELLVGSTDTQYF	TGTGCCAGCAGTGAGTTGCTTGTGGGCTCCACAGATACGCAGTATTTT
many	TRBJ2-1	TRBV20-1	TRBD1	CSAPQRTGPDNEQFF	TGCAGTGCCCCGCAGAGGACAGGGCCGGACAATGAGCAGTTCTTC
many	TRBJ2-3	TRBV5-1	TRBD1	CASSVGQLDTQYF	TGCGCCAGCAGCGTGGGACAGCTAGATACGCAGTATTTT
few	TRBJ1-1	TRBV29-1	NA	CSVLANTEAFF	TGCAGCGTTCTCGCCAACACTGAAGCTTTCTTT
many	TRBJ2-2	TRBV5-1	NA	CASSLDHSAGELFF	TGCGCCAGCAGCTTGGACCATTCGGCCGGGGAGCTGTTTTTT
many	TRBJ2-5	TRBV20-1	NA	CSAPGPWFEDGPGETQYF	TGCAGTGCTCCGGGACCGTGGTTTGAGGACGGCCCTGGAGAGACCCAGTACTTC
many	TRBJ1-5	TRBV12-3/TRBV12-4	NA	CASSSAGEPQHF	TGTGCCAGCAGTTCCGCCGGGGAGCCCCAGCATTTT
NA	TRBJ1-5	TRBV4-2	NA	CASSQYSNQPQHF	TGTGCCAGCAGCCAATACAGCAATCAGCCCCAGCATTTT
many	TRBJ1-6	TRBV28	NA	CASSLGDPMPLPPLHF	TGTGCCAGCAGTTTAGGGGACCCCATGCCCCTACCACCCCTCCACTTT
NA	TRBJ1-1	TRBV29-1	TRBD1	CSGDRGGTEAFF	TGCAGCGGTGACAGGGGCGGCACTGAAGCTTTCTTT
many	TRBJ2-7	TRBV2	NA	CATTQDSYEQYF	TGTGCCACGACACAGGACTCCTACGAGCAGTACTTC
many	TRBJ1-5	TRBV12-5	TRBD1	CASGLGTGVFQPQHF	TGTGCTAGTGGCCTGGGGACAGGGGTATTTCAGCCCCAGCATTTT
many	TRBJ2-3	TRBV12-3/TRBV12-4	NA	CASSPFSWGRSPDTQYF	TGTGCCAGCAGTCCCTTTAGCTGGGGAAGATCCCCCGATACGCAGTATTTT
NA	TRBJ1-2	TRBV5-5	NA	CASSLRQAGDYGYTF	TGTGCCAGCAGCTTGCGCCAGGCAGGGGACTATGGCTACACCTTC
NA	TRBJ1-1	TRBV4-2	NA	CASSHGKRGDTEAFF	TGTGCCAGCAGCCACGGAAAACGGGGAGACACTGAAGCGTTCTTT
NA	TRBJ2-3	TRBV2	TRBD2	CASSESLAGTDTQYF	TGTGCCAGCAGTGAAAGCCTAGCGGGGACAGATACGCAGTATTTT